The 30 T cell receptor beta chains given below trace back to one sample, sequenced in a study of shared clonotypes between healthy human individuals (dated by TCRdb to 2018 to 2020). For the CD8 naive samples, CD45RO-negative cells were positively selected for CCR7, yielding a CD45RA+CCR7+ population from which TemRA cells were excluded. Library construction relied on the immunoSEQ multiplex PCR assay. Imported from immuneACCESS, the table was reduced by TCRdb to in-frame sequences with V and J called. These copies leave out some clones; in studies compared against another copy, an unresolved V gene accounts for under half, and the cause of the remainder is not known. The sample data list about 700,000 clones, and about 91% of these were observed just once. Of the sample, nearly 25% falls within the top ten clones. The sequenced material came from naive CD8+ T cells sorted from blood. The intended sense of this specimen's cell subset or site label: CD45RA+CCR7+. Every receptor here comes from a man in his thirties or forties in good health.

J is TRBJ1-2 and V is TRBV5-5; 7 bases fit TRBD1. V was clipped by 1 base and J by 3 bases; unmatched bases: 6. The CDR3 is made up of 15 amino acids. Germline loops: CDR1 SGHKS, CDR2 YYEKEE (reference sequence). The CDR3 here is CASSLHSQGDYGYTF. The CDR3 nucleotides read TGTGCCAGCAGCTTGCACTCCCAGGGGGACTATGGCTACACCTTC.

This rearrangement joins TRBV18 to TRBJ2-3; D not resolved. The CDR3 is 14 residues long. V lost 10 bases, J lost 0 bases, and 14 bases lay in between. From germline, CDR1 is KGHSH and CDR2 LQKENI. CDR3 in amino acids: CATRERSSTDTQYF. The CDR3 DNA reads TGTGCCACCAGAGAACGGTCTAGCACAGATACGCAGTATTTT.

The V gene is TRBV15, the J gene TRBJ1-1; D gene ambiguous. With 0 bases removed from V and 8 bases from J, the gap between germline ends came to 13 bases. Germline CDR1 and CDR2: LNHNV and YYDKDF (reference sequence). This CDR3 is 14 amino acids long. CDR3 region: CATSRDERAWEAFF. The CDR3 DNA sequence: TGTGCCACCAGCAGAGATGAGAGGGCTTGGGAAGCTTTCTTT.

The rearrangement uses TRBV6-1 and TRBJ2-7, with D perhaps given as TRBD1 or TRBD2 (5 bases each). CDR1 is MNHNS, CDR2 SASEGT, per germline. Trimming took 6 bases from V and 2 from J, leaving 14 bases between them. The CDR3 loop spans 14 amino acids. This CDR3 is CASSPRGVAYEQYF. The CDR3 region has the DNA TGTGCCAGCAGCCCCAGAGGGGTGGCCTACGAGCAGTACTTC.

This chain connects TRBV11-2 to TRBJ2-2; D not resolved. The CDR3 length is 15 residues. Germline V gives CDR1 SGHAT, CDR2 FQNNGV. V lost 2 bases, J lost 1 base, and 8 bases lay in between. The CDR3 spells CASSLWSLNTGELFF. Written as DNA, the CDR3 is TGTGCCAGCAGCTTATGGTCCCTGAACACCGGGGAGCTGTTTTTT.

The chain combines TRBV4-1 with TRBJ2-7, with TRBD2 identical over 9 bases. CDR1 is MGHRA and CDR2 is YSYEKL in the germline V gene. The trim removed 8 bases at V and 5 bases at J, leaving 19 bases unmatched. The CDR3 has 17 amino acids. CDR3 DNA sequence: TGCGCCAGCTCCCCCCGACTATGGCGGGAGGGTCGGGACGAGCAGTACTTC. Amino acid sequence: CASSPRLWREGRDEQYF.

This clone was seen once. The CDR3 sequence is CASSYSDGGDGELFF. CDR3 bases: TGTGCCAGCAGTTACTCGGACGGCGGGGACGGGGAGCTGTTTTTT. The chain joins TRBV6-5 to TRBJ2-2, with D possibly matching TRBD2 (6 bases). The germline V gene encodes CDR1 MNHEY and CDR2 SVGAGI. Between the trimmed V and J ends, which lost 0 bases and 7 bases, there was a span of 12 bases. The CDR3 contains 15 residues.

The sample holds one count of this clone. At the DNA level, this CDR3 is encoded by other sequences in the same sample as well. This sequence joins TRBV19 and TRBJ2-7; TRBD1 agrees at 7 bases. Germline assignment: CDR1 LNHDA and CDR2 SQIVND (reference sequence). The CDR3 is 12 amino acids. With V trimmed by 8 bases and J by 3 bases, 4 bases remained unmatched. The CDR3 reads CASSGTDYEQYF. The CDR3 DNA follows: TGTGCCAGTTCCGGGACAGACTACGAGCAGTACTTC.

This chain uses TRBV7-9 with TRBJ1-5; D may be TRBD1 (5 bases). This CDR3 is 15 amino acids long. CDR1 and CDR2 from the germline V gene are SEHNR and FQNEAQ (reference sequence). Trimming shortened V by 5 bases and J by 2 bases, and 13 bases separated the two germline ends. CDR3 sequence: CASSPDLTGNQPQHF. CDR3 nucleotides: TGTGCCAGCAGCCCAGATCTGACAGGCAATCAGCCCCAGCATTTT.

This clone came up a few times. The genes are TRBV30 and TRBJ2-1, with D maybe TRBD2 (5 bases). This CDR3 is 12 amino acids long. V was cut by 1 base and J by 5 bases, with 6 bases left in between. Germline V gene sequence: CDR1 GTSNPN, CDR2 SVGIG (reference sequence). The CDR3 is CAWSETNNEQFF. CDR3 in DNA: TGTGCCTGGAGTGAGACTAACAATGAGCAGTTCTTC.

This clone showed up just once. The chain combines TRBV27 with TRBJ1-5, with D perhaps matching TRBD1 (6 bases). Germline V gene sequence: CDR1 MNHEY, CDR2 SMNVEV (reference sequence). V lost 8 bases to trimming and J lost 3 bases, with 11 bases between them. The CDR3 has 13 residues. The CDR3 reads CASAQGPNQPQHF. The DNA of the CDR3 is TGTGCCAGCGCACAGGGCCCCAATCAGCCCCAGCATTTT.

The chain has TRBV7-2 and TRBJ2-5; D may match TRBD1 or TRBD2 (5 bases each). This CDR3 spans 15 amino acids. Germline V gene lookup returns CDR1 SGHTA and CDR2 FQGNSA. V was clipped by 2 bases and J by 2 bases, with 12 bases between them. DNA for the CDR3: TGTGCCAGCAGCTTATTCGGGGCCGTACAAGAGACCCAGTACTTC. Protein sequence: CASSLFGAVQETQYF.

The chain employs TRBV5-5 and TRBJ2-1; D remains unclear. CDR3 size: 14 residues. Germline values: CDR1 SGHKS, CDR2 YYEKEE (reference sequence). V was pared by 0 bases and J by 6 bases, with 10 bases between. The CDR3 is CASSLVADSNEQFF. CDR3 in DNA: TGTGCCAGCAGCTTGGTAGCAGACTCCAATGAGCAGTTCTTC.

Details on this clone: In the same sample, other DNA sequences code for this CDR3. The V call is TRBV7-6, the J call TRBJ2-7; TRBD2 might be the D (7 bases). The CDR3 loop spans 13 amino acids. Between the trimmed V and J ends, which lost 1 base and 6 bases, there was a span of 10 bases. Germline CDR1 is SGHVS and CDR2 is FNYEAQ. CDR3 residues: CASSLGGGREQYF. As DNA, the CDR3 is TGTGCCAGCAGCTTAGGGGGGGGGCGCGAGCAGTACTTC.

CDR3 DNA sequence: TGTGCCACCAGCAGAGGGGTTTTCGGGCCGGGAGAGCTTCCCGGGGAGCTGTTTTTT. Protein sequence: CATSRGVFGPGELPGELFF. V is TRBV15 and J is TRBJ2-2; D perhaps matches TRBD2 (6 bases). The germline gives CDR1 LNHNV, CDR2 YYDKDF (reference sequence). The length of the CDR3 is 19 residues. Between the trimmed V and J ends, which lost 1 base and 6 bases, there was a span of 24 bases.

The rearrangement uses TRBV19 and TRBJ2-5, with 7 positions matching TRBD2. The ends lost 3 bases at V and 5 bases at J; junction bases unmatched: 9. CDR1 and CDR2 (germline): LNHDA, SQIVND (reference sequence). CDR3 length equals 15 residues. The CDR3: CASSILGSGRETQYF. DNA for the CDR3: TGTGCCAGTAGTATCCTCGGTAGCGGGCGGGAGACCCAGTACTTC.

The chain uses TRBV29-1 and TRBJ1-3; 12 bases are shared with TRBD1. Germline CDR1 reads SQVTM; CDR2 reads ANQGSEA. The CDR3 runs to 18 residues. The V segment lost 3 bases and the J segment 0 bases; nucleotides outside the gene matches: 9. The CDR3 region has the DNA TGCAGCGTTGATAAGGGGACAGGGGGCTTTAACTCTGGAAACACCATATATTTT. Translation: CSVDKGTGGFNSGNTIYF. Full variable domain (missing parts from reference TRBV29-1 and TRBJ1-3): SAVISQKPSRDICQRGTSLTIQCQVDSQVTMMFWYRQQPGQSLTLIATANQGSEATYESGFVIDKFPISRPNLTFSTLTVSNMSPEDSSIYLCSVDKGTGGFNSGNTIYFGEGSWLTVV.

The chain joins TRBV25-1 to TRBJ2-3, with D tentatively TRBD1 or TRBD2 (5 bases each). V was shortened by 0 bases and J by 0 bases, with 10 bases between the two germline ends. Germline CDR1 and CDR2: MGHDK and SYGVNS. The CDR3 sequence is 16 residues long. CDR3 bases: TGTGCCAGCAGTGAATATGAGGGGATGAGCACAGATACGCAGTATTTT. This encodes CASSEYEGMSTDTQYF.

The rearrangement links TRBV9 to TRBJ2-3; a possible D gene is TRBD2 (6 bases). This CDR3 has 14 residues. V was clipped by 5 bases and J by 3 bases, with 13 bases between them. CDR1 and CDR2 (germline): SGDLS, YYNGEE. CDR3 sequence: CASRRGGGTDTQYF. The CDR3, as DNA: TGTGCCAGCAGGCGGGGTGGCGGTACAGATACGCAGTATTTT.

About this clone: This same CDR3 is encoded by further DNA sequences in the sample. This sequence joins TRBV19 and TRBJ2-2; no reliable D call. This CDR3 spans 13 amino acids. Trimming took 0 bases from V and 4 from J, leaving 3 bases between them. Germline V lookup: CDR1 LNHDA, CDR2 SQIVND (reference sequence). The CDR3 coding sequence is TGTGCCAGTAGTATAGACCTCACCGGGGAGCTGTTTTTT. It translates to CASSIDLTGELFF.

The chain carries TRBV29-1 and TRBJ1-1; D perhaps matches TRBD1 (5 bases). Per the germline V gene, CDR1 is SQVTM and CDR2 is ANQGSEA. Trimming left V 7 bases short and J 1 base short, with 10 bases between. This CDR3 is built from 12 residues. CDR3 in amino acids: CSGDGENTEAFF. DNA for the CDR3: TGCAGCGGGGACGGGGAGAACACTGAAGCTTTCTTT.

A few counts support this clone. The J gene is TRBJ1-5, the V gene TRBV28; D possibly corresponds to TRBD1 (5 bases). The CDR3 has 17 residues. Trimming removed 5 bases at V and 1 base at J, with 18 bases between. Germline values: CDR1 MDHEN, CDR2 SYDVKM. CDR3 in DNA: TGTGCCAGCAGTCCCCTGGACACGTCGGAGAGCAATCAGCCCCAGCATTTT. This gives the protein CASSPLDTSESNQPQHF.

The chain is built from TRBV19 and TRBJ2-2; TRBD1 or TRBD2 may be the D gene (5 bases each). V gave up 9 bases and J gave up 4 bases, with 27 bases separating them. The CDR3 consists of 18 residues. From germline, CDR1 is LNHDA and CDR2 SQIVND (reference sequence). In DNA form, the CDR3 reads TGTGCCAGCGAAGAGATCTGGGACCTAAACGATGGCACCGGGGAGCTGTTTTTT. As protein: CASEEIWDLNDGTGELFF.

CDR3 sequence: CASSLITSGTYEQYF. The CDR3 nucleotides read TGCGCCAGCAGCTTGATAACTAGCGGGACCTACGAGCAGTACTTC. The chain uses TRBV5-1 and TRBJ2-7, with 10 bases fitting TRBD2. V trimming: 1 base; J trimming: 2 bases; junction bases outside the gene matches: 3. This CDR3 is 15 amino acids long. Germline CDR1 SGHRS, CDR2 YFSETQ.

The J gene is TRBJ2-7, the V gene TRBV5-6, with D unresolved. Germline CDR1 and CDR2: SGHDT and YYEEEE. The CDR3 is made up of 13 amino acids. V gave up 0 bases and J gave up 2 bases, with 6 bases separating them. The CDR3 spells CASSLGAPYEQYF. CDR3 nucleotide sequence: TGTGCCAGCAGCTTGGGGGCGCCCTACGAGCAGTACTTC.

V and J are TRBV9 and TRBJ1-2, with 11 bases matching TRBD1. The CDR3 covers 15 residues. Germline values: CDR1 SGDLS, CDR2 YYNGEE. The J segment lost 7 bases and the V segment lost 3 bases, leaving 8 bases of the junction unmatched. CDR3 in amino acids: CASSGRDRGGVGYTF. CDR3 DNA sequence: TGTGCCAGCAGCGGCCGGGACAGGGGGGGTGTTGGCTACACCTTC.

A single count supports this clone. This chain uses TRBV4-1 with TRBJ2-7; 12 positions agree with TRBD1. The V gene end was trimmed by 3 bases and the J gene end by 3 bases; junction bases not matched to a gene: 3. Germline V gene data show CDR1 as MGHRA and CDR2 as YSYEKL. The CDR3 is 15 residues long. The CDR3 DNA sequence: TGCGCCAGCAGCCAGGGGACAGGGGGCCTCTACGAGCAGTACTTC. This gives the protein CASSQGTGGLYEQYF.

The chain combines TRBV18 with TRBJ1-4; D is perhaps TRBD1 (5 bases). Germline V lookup: CDR1 KGHSH, CDR2 LQKENI. The V gene lost 5 bases and the J gene lost 2 bases, with 15 bases spanning the gap. The CDR3 loop spans 16 amino acids. The CDR3 reads CASSYRAGTTNEKLFF. CDR3 DNA: TGTGCCAGCTCATATCGCGCAGGGACGACTAATGAAAAACTGTTTTTT.

The chain has TRBV5-8 and TRBJ2-3; D is ambiguous. Per the germline V gene, CDR1 is SGHTS and CDR2 is YDEGEE. Trimming removed 4 bases at V and 2 bases at J, with 5 bases between. There are 12 residues in the CDR3. CDR3 sequence: CASSRNTDTQYF. The CDR3, as DNA: TGTGCCAGCAGCCGGAACACAGATACGCAGTATTTT.

Points on this clone: At one of its ends the junction is not consistent with the germline gene, which may arise from a read error. J is TRBJ2-2 and V is TRBV6-6; 7 bases match TRBD2. Germline values: CDR1 MNHNY, CDR2 SVGAGI (reference sequence). This CDR3 region has 14 residues. The CDR3 here is CASSDSSGAGELFF. In nucleotides, the CDR3 is TGTGCCAGCAGTGACTCTAGCGGCGCCGGGGAGCTGTTTTTT.